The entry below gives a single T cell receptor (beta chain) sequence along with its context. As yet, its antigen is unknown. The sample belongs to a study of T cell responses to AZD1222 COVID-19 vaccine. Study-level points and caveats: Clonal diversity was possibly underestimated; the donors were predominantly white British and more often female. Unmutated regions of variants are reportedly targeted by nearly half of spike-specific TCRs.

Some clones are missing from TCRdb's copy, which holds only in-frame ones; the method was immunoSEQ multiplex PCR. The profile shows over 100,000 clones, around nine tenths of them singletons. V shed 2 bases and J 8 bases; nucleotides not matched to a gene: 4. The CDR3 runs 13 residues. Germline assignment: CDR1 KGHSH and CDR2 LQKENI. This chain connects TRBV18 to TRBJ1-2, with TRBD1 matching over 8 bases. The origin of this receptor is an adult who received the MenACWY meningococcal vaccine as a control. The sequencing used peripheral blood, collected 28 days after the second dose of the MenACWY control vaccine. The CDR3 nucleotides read TGTGCCAGCTCACCAGACAGGGGTCTAGGCTACACCTTC. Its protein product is CASSPDRGLGYTF.